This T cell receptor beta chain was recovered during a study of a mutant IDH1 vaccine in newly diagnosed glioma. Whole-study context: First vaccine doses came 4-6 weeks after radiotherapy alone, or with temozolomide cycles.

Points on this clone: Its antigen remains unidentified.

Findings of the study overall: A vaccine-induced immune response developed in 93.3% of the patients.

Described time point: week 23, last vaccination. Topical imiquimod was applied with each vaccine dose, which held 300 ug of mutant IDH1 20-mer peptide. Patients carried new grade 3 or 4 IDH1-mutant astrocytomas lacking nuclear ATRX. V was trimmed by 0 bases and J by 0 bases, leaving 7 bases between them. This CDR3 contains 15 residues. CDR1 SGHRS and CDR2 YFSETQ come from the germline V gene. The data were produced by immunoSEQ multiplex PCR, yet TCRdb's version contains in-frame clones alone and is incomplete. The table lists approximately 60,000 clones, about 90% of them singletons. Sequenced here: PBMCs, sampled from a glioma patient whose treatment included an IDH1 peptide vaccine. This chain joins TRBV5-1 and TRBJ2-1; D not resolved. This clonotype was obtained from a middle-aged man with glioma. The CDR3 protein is CASSLEGISYNEQFF. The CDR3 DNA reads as TGCGCCAGCAGCTTGGAAGGGATCTCCTACAATGAGCAGTTCTTC. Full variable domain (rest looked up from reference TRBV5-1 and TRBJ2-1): KAGVTQTPRYLIKTRGQQVTLSCSPISGHRSVSWYQQTPGQGLQFLFEYFSETQRNKGNFPGRFSGRQFSNSRSEMNVSTLELGDSALYLCASSLEGISYNEQFFGPGTRLTVL.